This T cell receptor beta chain was documented in a study of blood T cell repertoires in COVID-19. Study as a whole: Collection of acute and convalescent COVID-19 samples took place in the United States, Italy and Spain. Sources were T cells, B-cell-depleted T cells, or PBMCs; the material itself was cDNA or gDNA.

Authors' data handling: Reference gene primer amplification in the assay estimated nucleated cell counts. Some clones are missing from TCRdb's copy, which holds only in-frame ones; the method was immunoSEQ multiplex PCR. The V and J calls and clone size come from that table; D and trimming were worked out from the DNA. Among about 33,000 clones listed, 85% to 95% were seen once. The sequence derives from a human donor in a cohort sampled during active COVID-19. Sequences were obtained from peripheral blood.

CDR3: CASSYNSNQPQHF. The CDR3 DNA follows: TGTGCCAGCAGTTATAATAGCAATCAGCCCCAGCATTTT. The V gene is TRBV6-5, the J gene TRBJ1-5; D is unclear. Trimming left V 3 bases short and J 0 bases short, with 3 bases between. Germline CDR1 is MNHEY and CDR2 is SVGAGI. The CDR3 loop spans 13 amino acids.